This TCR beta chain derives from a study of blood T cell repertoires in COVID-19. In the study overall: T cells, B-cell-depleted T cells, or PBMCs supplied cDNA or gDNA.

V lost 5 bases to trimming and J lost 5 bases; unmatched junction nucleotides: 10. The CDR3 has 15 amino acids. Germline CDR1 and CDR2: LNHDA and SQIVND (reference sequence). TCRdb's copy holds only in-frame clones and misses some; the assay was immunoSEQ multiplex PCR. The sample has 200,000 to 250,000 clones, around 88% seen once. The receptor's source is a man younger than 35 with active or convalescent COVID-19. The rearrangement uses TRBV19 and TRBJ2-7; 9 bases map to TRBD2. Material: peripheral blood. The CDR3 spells CASSPMREGRHEQYF. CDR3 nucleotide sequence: TGTGCCAGTAGTCCTATGCGGGAGGGCCGACACGAGCAGTACTTC.